The TCR beta chain described here comes from a study of cytomegalovirus exposure and HLA in healthy donors. With 6 bases clipped from V and 8 bases from J, the junction kept 11 bases outside the gene matches. Germline V gene data show CDR1 as MNHEY and CDR2 as SMNVEV (reference sequence). This CDR3 is 14 amino acids long. PCR involved 60 Vbeta and 13 Jbeta primers. The data were produced by immunoSEQ multiplex PCR, yet TCRdb's version contains in-frame clones alone and is incomplete. The sample has under 200,000 clones; around 80% are singletons. The specimen was PBMCs. V usage is TRBV27 and J usage is TRBJ1-2; TRBD1 agrees at 8 bases. This TCR came from a man aged 35 to 55 in good health and CMV-seronegative. CDR3 sequence (DNA): TGTGCCAGCAGCCGAGGACAGGGCATAATCGGCTACACCTTC. This codes for CASSRGQGIIGYTF.